Listed below are T cell receptor beta chains from one sample, sequenced in a study of cytomegalovirus exposure and HLA in healthy donors. Clones were sequenced by immunoSEQ multiplex PCR, and TCRdb holds only the in-frame ones, with some missing. The repertoire includes tens of thousands of clones, 60% to 80% of them detected once, and about 2.2% sits in the top ten. The sample taken for sequencing was PBMCs. Receptor source: a man between 40 and 49 years old in good health and CMV-seronegative. CDR3s include the opening cysteine and the closing phenylalanine or tryptophan. The D gene is left open where the match is weak. Size is stated for part of the rows, as once, few or many counts, or as a class when the clone is expanded.

j_call,d_call,v_call,clone_size,cdr3_nt,cdr3_aa
TRBJ1-2,TRBD1,TRBV7-9,-,TGTGCCAGCAGCTCCCAGGGGGAGGATGGCTACACCTTC,CASSSQGEDGYTF
TRBJ1-2,-,TRBV4-1,-,TGCGCCAGCAGCCAAGATAGCTACGGCTACACCTTC,CASSQDSYGYTF
TRBJ2-7,TRBD2,TRBV29-1,-,TGCAGCGTTGAACTAGCGGAGACCTACGAGCAGTACTTC,CSVELAETYEQYF
TRBJ2-1,TRBD2,TRBV5-1,-,TGCGCCAGCAGCCCGGGACTAGCGGGAGGGCCGGGTAATGAGCAGTTCTTC,CASSPGLAGGPGNEQFF
TRBJ1-2,TRBD1,TRBV7-9,-,TGTGCCAGCAGCGCCCAGGGGGGTGTATACTATGGCTACACCTTC,CASSAQGGVYYGYTF
TRBJ2-5,TRBD2,TRBV5-6,-,TGTGCCAGCAGCTTGGGCGGGACTAGCGTGGGGACCCAGTACTTC,CASSLGGTSVGTQYF
TRBJ1-2,TRBD1,TRBV2,-,TGTGCCAGCAGTGAAGTCAGACAGGGACGTAACTATGGCTACACCTTC,CASSEVRQGRNYGYTF
TRBJ2-5,-,TRBV13,once,TGTGCCAGCAGCTTATATTTGGCTACCGGGGAGACCCAGTACTTC,CASSLYLATGETQYF
TRBJ1-4,-,TRBV28,-,TGTGCCAGCGCGGAGGAAAAACTGTTTTTT,CASAEEKLFF
TRBJ1-1,-,TRBV27,-,TGTGCCAGCAGTTTACAGGGTTCGAACACTGAAGCTTTCTTT,CASSLQGSNTEAFF
TRBJ2-1,-,TRBV6-4,once,TGTGCCAGCAGTGACGGGGCAGAGCAGTTCTTC,CASSDGAEQFF
TRBJ2-7,-,TRBV10-1,-,TGCGCCAGCAGTCACACGATCCTCTACGAGCAGTACTTC,CASSHTILYEQYF
TRBJ1-4,-,TRBV5-1,-,TGCGCCAGCAGCCTCCCAGGGAATGAAAAACTGTTTTTT,CASSLPGNEKLFF
TRBJ2-1,TRBD2,TRBV13,-,TGTGCCAGCAGTTCTTTAGGGACTAGCGGGATCAATGAGCAGTTCTTC,CASSSLGTSGINEQFF
TRBJ2-2,-,TRBV27,-,TGTGCCAGCAGTTTACAGTGGGGGGGCTGGGGCGGGGAGCTGTTTTTT,CASSLQWGGWGGELFF
TRBJ1-1,-,TRBV18,-,TGTGCCAGCTCACCAACAGAGAACACTGAAGCTTTCTTT,CASSPTENTEAFF
TRBJ2-1,TRBD1,TRBV5-4,few,TGTGCCAGCAGCTTGCACGGGACAGGGGGGAATGAGCAGTTCTTC,CASSLHGTGGNEQFF
TRBJ1-5,TRBD1,TRBV6-1,-,TGTGCCAGCAGTGAGGACAGGGCAAGATACGGCAATCAGCCCCAGCATTTT,CASSEDRARYGNQPQHF
TRBJ1-3,-,TRBV5-1,-,TGCGCCAGCAGCTTGGACAACTCTGGAAACACCATATATTTT,CASSLDNSGNTIYF
TRBJ2-1,TRBD2,TRBV29-1,-,TGCAGCGTAGCGGGAAATGAGCAGTTCTTC,CSVAGNEQFF
TRBJ2-7,TRBD1,TRBV7-9,-,TGTGCCAGCAGCCCCTATTACGGGACAGAGTTTTACGAGCAGTACTTC,CASSPYYGTEFYEQYF
TRBJ1-2,-,TRBV30,-,TGTGCCTGGAGTGTAGAACCGCGCTATGGCTACACCTTC,CAWSVEPRYGYTF
TRBJ1-4,TRBD1,TRBV5-3,-,TGTGCCAGAAGCTTCAGAGTGAAGGGGGCGTTTATGATTCGTTGGATTAATGAAAAACTGTTTTTT,CARSFRVKGAFMIRWINEKLFF
TRBJ2-1,TRBD2,TRBV6-6,-,TGTGCCAGCAGTTACTCGCCGACTAGCGGGAATTCCGACCTGTTCTTC,CASSYSPTSGNSDLFF
TRBJ1-4,-,TRBV2,-,TGTGCCAGCAGTGAAGGAAACGGGGGGGAAAAACTGTTTTTT,CASSEGNGGEKLFF
TRBJ1-5,TRBD1,TRBV18,-,TGTGCCAGCTCACCACCCGGGACAGGGCGGTACAATCAGCCCCAGCATTTT,CASSPPGTGRYNQPQHF
TRBJ1-1,TRBD1,TRBV28,-,TGTGCCAGCAGGGGGACAGTTATCACTGAAGCTTTCTTT,CASRGTVITEAFF
TRBJ1-1,-,TRBV5-1,-,TGCGCCAGCGGGGAGGCTGTCCCAGGGCACACTGAAGCTTTCTTT,CASGEAVPGHTEAFF
TRBJ2-3,-,TRBV5-4,-,TGTGCCAGCAGCTTGGGGCGGTCCCACACAGATACGCAGTATTTT,CASSLGRSHTDTQYF
TRBJ2-1,-,TRBV6-5,few,TGTGCCAGCAGCCCAGGGGTACACAATGAGCAGTTCTTC,CASSPGVHNEQFF
TRBJ1-4,TRBD1,TRBV30,-,TGTGCCTGGAGTGTAATGGGACAGGGTATCGTTGGGGATGAAAAACTGTTTTTT,CAWSVMGQGIVGDEKLFF
TRBJ1-2,-,TRBV5-6,few,TGTGCCAGCAGCTTGGTTAGTCCCTATGGCTACACCTTC,CASSLVSPYGYTF
TRBJ2-1,TRBD1,TRBV7-2,-,TGTGCCAGCAGCCTAAACCGGGACAGTCAGTTCTTC,CASSLNRDSQFF
TRBJ1-1,-,TRBV29-1,-,TGCAGCGTTGAAGACCGGGGGGGGCTCACTGAAGCTTTCTTT,CSVEDRGGLTEAFF
TRBJ2-3,TRBD2,TRBV2,-,TGTGCCAGCACGGCTAGCGGGGGGATTGATACGCAGTATTTT,CASTASGGIDTQYF
TRBJ1-1,TRBD1,TRBV9,-,TGTGCCAGCAGCGTCGGACAGGCGAATACTGAAGCTTTCTTT,CASSVGQANTEAFF
TRBJ2-1,TRBD1,TRBV6-4,-,TGTGCCAGCAGCAGGGGGCTATCGACCAATGAGCAGTTCTTC,CASSRGLSTNEQFF
TRBJ1-2,TRBD1,TRBV7-3,few,TGTGCCAGCAGCCCGGGACAGGGGGAGGGCTACACCTTC,CASSPGQGEGYTF
TRBJ1-1,TRBD1,TRBV18,-,TGTGCCAGCTCACCACCGGGACCACAGGGGAGGAGGAGCACTGAAGCTTTCTTT,CASSPPGPQGRRSTEAFF
TRBJ2-7,TRBD2,TRBV9,-,TGTGCCAGCAGCGCACTAGCGGGAGTATCCGAGCAGTACTTC,CASSALAGVSEQYF
TRBJ1-5,-,TRBV15,-,TGTGCCACCAGCAGAGATTCTTTGGAGCAGCCCCAGCATTTT,CATSRDSLEQPQHF
TRBJ2-2,-,TRBV7-2,once,TGTGCCAGCAGCAAACAATACGGGGGAGCCGGGGAGCTGTTTTTT,CASSKQYGGAGELFF